Here is one T cell receptor (beta chain) with its context. Its antigen is unknown. No clone much larger than this one lies a single base away; base qualities are absent. For repertoire sequencing, the TCR beta CDR3 regions were amplified from RNA transcripts. HTBI primers and the Qiagen OneStep RT-PCR kit were used in a first-round RT-PCR, which was followed by a second-round multiplex PCR, size selection and purification. The libraries underwent paired-end sequencing with 100 bp reads on an Illumina HiSeq2000. The authors' analysis ran thus. Reads were processed with SOAPnuke, discarding reads with adapters, uncalled bases, mean Phred below 15, or no exact constant-primer or identifier match. High-quality paired reads were merged with COPE v1.2.5. Each unique nucleotide sequence was treated as a clonotype, and MiTCR v1.1 was used to align the clonotypes to the IMGT TRB V, D and J references. The analysis was limited to V-J combinations with a frequency above 0.0001, which together covered 98% to 99.2% of repertoires. For each V-J combination, a TCR clonal expansion and chaos score was defined as F50 clonal expansion divided by the chaos observed in the TCRdist matrix. Welch's t-statistics and random forest were used to reduce features to about 14 V-J combinations, which were fed into a naive Bayes classifier. The Morisita-Horn index was used to measure how similar the thyroid and blood repertoires were. TCRdb reran the public reads through fastp at Q25 and MiXCR, keeping productive beta chains. Every CDR3 protein is listed once, alongside the most common genes and DNA of its rows. Here the V and J calls rest on TCRdb's processing, not on the authors' analysis. Recorded for this sample are about 600,000 distinct CDR3 sequences; under 45% of them occurred a single time. Of the sample, around 4.6% is held by the ten largest clones.

Hyperthyroidism patients were newly diagnosed, with disease duration under 2 months, and aged 18 to 65 years. Patients with other autoimmune diseases, uncontrolled infections, pregnancy or lactation were excluded. Diagnosis was based on clinical symptoms, serum thyroxine, TRAb, thyroid ultrasound and orbital computed tomography. Total RNA was extracted using Trizol reagent, and RNA quality was checked on an Agilent 2100 Bioanalyzer. This sample is part of a study of Graves' ophthalmopathy and Graves' hyperthyroidism (dated by TCRdb to 2017 to 2018). Looking at the study overall: Stable hyperthyroidism was defined as no progression to ophthalmopathy within 18 months of follow-up. The study used TCR beta repertoire signatures to distinguish Graves' ophthalmopathy from Graves' hyperthyroidism and to predict progression to ophthalmopathy. In total, approximately 130 blood samples were TCR-sequenced: approximately 42 ophthalmopathy, some 80 hyperthyroidism and roughly 17 hyperthyroidism-to-ophthalmopathy patients. To explore V-J signatures that separate ophthalmopathy from hyperthyroidism, a discovery set of approximately 100 patients was enrolled, consisting of fewer than 45 with ophthalmopathy and roughly 57 with stable hyperthyroidism. For independent validation, a separate cohort was made up of 18 hyperthyroidism patients plus 17 patients who later progressed from hyperthyroidism to ophthalmopathy. In five or six hyperthyroidism patients, T-cell repertoires of thyroid tissue and blood were compared. Following sampling, methimazole starting at 30 mg daily was administered to hyperthyroidism patients, and high-dose intravenous methylprednisolone was administered to ophthalmopathy patients. Summary of the overall study and its limitations: Sample size was not statistically predetermined, and group allocation was not concealed from the investigators. In cross-validation, the 13-signature model distinguished ophthalmopathy from stable hyperthyroidism with nearly 90% sensitivity and 81.08% specificity, while in the test set the corresponding values were roughly 80% and 75%. Among expanded thyroid clonotypes with frequency above 0.001, most also showed up in blood, which suggests that blood repertoires may reflect the thyroid immune response. In validation, the model predicted ophthalmopathy progression with about 71% sensitivity and roughly 78% specificity; around twelve predicted patients were CT-confirmed with GO in a median of about 7.1 months.

Its CDR3 holds 12 amino acids, cysteine through phenylalanine. Solely the CDR3 DNA is kept, with 36 bases framed from the first base. Input material: peripheral blood or thyroid tissue (not recorded which). This TCR came from an adult man with Graves' hyperthyroidism. Rearrangement joined TRBV12-3 or TRBV12-4 to TRBJ2-5, with the D gene call left open. The DNA end lines up better with TRBJ2-4; the J call may be wrong. CDR3 loop: CASSLGVDIQYF. The nucleotides are TGTGCCAGCAGTTTAGGGGTAGACATTCAGTACTTC.